The 19 T cell receptor beta chains reported below all come from one sample, sequenced in a study of Graves' ophthalmopathy and Graves' hyperthyroidism. RNA served as the template for amplifying TCR beta CDR3 regions. Second-round multiplex PCR came after first-round RT-PCR with HTBI primers. One entry per CDR3 protein, called by TCRdb with MiXCR from the multiplex PCR reads. Of about 740,000 distinct CDR3 sequences listed, 35% to 50% are singletons. Sample: peripheral blood. The receptors come from an adult man with Graves' ophthalmopathy.

In the case of this clonotype: Since a much larger clone is just one base distant, this may be a read error. V gene TRBV15 combines with J gene TRBJ1-2; 7 positions match TRBD1. Germline CDR1 LNHNV, CDR2 YYDKDF (reference sequence). This CDR3 spans 14 amino acids. The DNA for the CDR3 is TGTGCCAGCAGGGGACAGCCTAATAACCATGGCTACACCTTC. It codes for CASRGQPNNHGYTF.

Many counts were recorded for this clonotype. The chain carries TRBV19 and TRBJ1-1; TRBD1 matches 7 bases. Germline CDR1 is LNHDA and CDR2 is SQIVND (reference sequence). The ends lost 7 bases at V and 8 bases at J; junction bases unmatched: 7. The CDR3 spans 12 residues. This CDR3 is CASTPTGTEAFF. The CDR3 nucleotides read TGTGCCAGTACTCCGACAGGGACCGAAGCTTTCTTT.

About this clonotype itself: A much larger clone is a single base away; this may be a read error. The CDR3 bases are TGTGCCAGCAGCCCCTTTCTCATCCGAGGCTACACCTTC. The encoded protein is CASSPFLIRGYTF. The chain is built from TRBV14 and TRBJ1-2; D not resolved. Germline assignment: CDR1 SGHDN and CDR2 FVKESK. CDR3 length: 13 amino acids. Trimming pared 4 bases from V and 8 bases from J, leaving 14 bases between.

This clonotype came up a few times. The chain couples TRBV6-5 to TRBJ1-4; 7 nucleotides line up with TRBD1. Germline V lookup: CDR1 MNHEY, CDR2 SVGAGI. CDR3 size: 11 residues. Germline trimming cut 5 bases from V and 17 bases from J; bases unmatched to any gene: 8. The CDR3 spells CASSQLWDSFF. The CDR3 DNA reads TGTGCCAGCAGTCAACTCTGGGACAGTTTTTTT.

This clonotype occurred a few times. The rearrangement uses TRBV25-1 and TRBJ2-2; 10 bases match TRBD1. The CDR3 has 15 amino acids. In germline, CDR1 is MGHDK, CDR2 SYGVNS. V shed 5 bases, J shed 7 bases, and the junction held 7 bases outside the gene matches. This chain's CDR3 is CASSPGTGDSGELFF. The CDR3 DNA reads as TGTGCCAGCAGTCCCGGGACAGGGGATAGCGGGGAGCTGTTTTTT. Complete variable domain (other parts from reference TRBV25-1 and TRBJ2-2): EADIYQTPRYLVIGTGKKITLECSQTMGHDKMYWYQQDPGMELHLIHYSYGVNSTEKGDLSSESTVSRIRTEHFPLTLESARPSHTSQYLCASSPGTGDSGELFFGEGSRLTVL.

This clonotype showed up many times. This chain connects TRBV7-9 to TRBJ2-7; 12 bases line up with TRBD1. Trimming removed 5 bases from V and 5 bases from J; junction bases left unmatched: 7. CDR1 and CDR2 from the germline V gene are SEHNR and FQNEAQ (reference sequence). This CDR3 has 15 amino acids. The CDR3 bases are TGTGCCAGCAGCACACGTGGGACAGGGGGCCACGAGCAGTACTTC. It is translated as CASSTRGTGGHEQYF.

This clonotype occurred a few times. The chain uses TRBV20-1 and TRBJ2-2; D gene unclear. This CDR3 comprises 11 residues. Trimming shortened V by 6 bases and J by 3 bases, and 5 bases separated the two germline ends. Looked up from germline, CDR1 is DFQATT and CDR2 is SNEGSKA (reference sequence). CDR3 in DNA: TGCAGTGCCCGGTACACCGGGGAGCTGTTTTTT. This codes for CSARYTGELFF.

This clonotype was seen a few times. The V gene is TRBV19, the J gene TRBJ2-7; weak D call: TRBD2 (6 bases). V shed 3 bases and J shed 3 bases, with 9 bases lying between them. The germline V gene has CDR1 LNHDA and CDR2 SQIVND (reference sequence). CDR3 length: 13 amino acids. The CDR3 bases are TGTGCCAGTAGTATGGGCGGGATCTACGAGCAGTACTTC. Residues: CASSMGGIYEQYF.

The chain combines TRBV25-1 with TRBJ1-1, with TRBD1 matching 7 bases. Trimming cost V 4 bases and J 9 bases; bases outside gene matches: 11. Germline CDR1 and CDR2: MGHDK and SYGVNS. This CDR3 is built from 14 residues. This chain's CDR3 is CASSGRGGGIKAFF. CDR3 sequence (DNA): TGTGCCAGCAGTGGGAGGGGAGGGGGCATTAAAGCTTTCTTT.

The table lists this clonotype with a few counts. The chain employs TRBV11-2 and TRBJ1-5; D is uncertain. The ends were cut back, 1 base at V and 6 bases at J, with 16 bases in the middle. The CDR3 length is 16 residues. Germline CDR1 is SGHAT and CDR2 is FQNNGV. The CDR3 spells CASSLASGRWGQPQHF. The CDR3 region has the DNA TGTGCCAGCAGCTTAGCGAGCGGGAGATGGGGTCAGCCCCAGCATTTT. Together with reference TRBV11-2 and TRBJ1-5, the CDR3 gives the full variable domain: EAGVAQSPRYKIIEKRQSVAFWCNPISGHATLYWYQQILGQGPKLLIQFQNNGVVDDSQLPKDRFSAERLKGVDSTLKIQPAKLEDSAVYLCASSLASGRWGQPQHFGDGTRLSIL.

This clonotype has just a few counts. One junction end does not reproduce the germline sequence, and a read error may be involved. V gene TRBV7-9 combines with J gene TRBJ2-2; 8 nucleotides align to TRBD2. CDR3 length equals 15 residues. Germline V gene lookup returns CDR1 SEHNR and CDR2 FQNEAQ (reference sequence). The CDR3 region has the DNA TGTGCCAGCAGTTTAGCGGGACGGGTACCCGGGGAGCTGTTTTTT. Translation: CASSLAGRVPGELFF.

This clonotype has just a few counts. The rearrangement uses TRBV6-1 and TRBJ2-7, with D perhaps matching TRBD1 (6 bases). Deletions cut 5 bases from V and 3 bases from J, with 14 bases between. Germline CDR1 reads MNHNS; CDR2 reads SASEGT. CDR3 length: 14 residues. CDR3 residues: CASSFRGSGYEQYF. The CDR3 DNA reads TGTGCCAGCAGTTTCAGGGGTTCGGGCTACGAGCAGTACTTC.

This chain connects TRBV29-1 to TRBJ1-3, with a weak D call TRBD1 (5 bases). The V gene's germline CDR1 is SQVTM and CDR2 ANQGSEA. V lost 4 bases to trimming and J lost 8 bases, with 12 bases between them. This CDR3 has 12 amino acids. The CDR3, as DNA: TGCAGCGTTGGGGGGGTAGGGTACACCATATATTTT. The encoded protein is CSVGGVGYTIYF.

The table lists this clonotype with a few counts. The rearrangement joins TRBV24-1 to TRBJ2-2, with a weak D call TRBD1 (6 bases). CDR1 and CDR2 (germline): KGHDR, SFDVKD. The V end was cut by 1 base, the J end by 1 base, with 12 bases between. CDR3 length equals 17 residues. CDR3 in amino acids: CATSDFPPGQNTGELFF. DNA for the CDR3: TGTGCCACCAGTGATTTCCCGCCGGGACAGAACACCGGGGAGCTGTTTTTT.

This clonotype was observed a handful of times. The chain is built from TRBV11-2 and TRBJ1-1; the D gene is possibly TRBD1 (6 bases). The CDR3 is 16 amino acids. Looked up from germline, CDR1 is SGHAT and CDR2 is FQNNGV. Trimming removed 2 bases at V and 0 bases at J, with 13 bases between. In nucleotides, the CDR3 is TGTGCCAGCAGCTTAAACGTGGACAGCATGAACACTGAAGCTTTCTTT. This codes for CASSLNVDSMNTEAFF.

The genes are TRBV7-9 and TRBJ1-1, with D possibly TRBD1 on 5 matching bases. Germline V CDR1 and CDR2: SEHNR, FQNEAQ (reference sequence). Trimming took off 2 bases at V and 12 bases at J, with 22 bases between the two ends. The CDR3 spans 15 residues. CDR3 coding DNA: TGTGCCAGCAGCTTAATAGCCGGGGGTTTTTCGAGGACTTTCTTT. It translates to CASSLIAGGFSRTFF.

This clonotype was picked up a small number of times. The chain employs TRBV19 and TRBJ2-7, with no clear D. The CDR3 runs 13 residues. From germline, CDR1 is LNHDA and CDR2 SQIVND (reference sequence). With 3 bases removed from V and 0 bases from J, the gap between germline ends came to 6 bases. The CDR3, as DNA: TGTGCCAGTAGTATTGGGTACTCCTACGAGCAGTACTTC. Its protein product is CASSIGYSYEQYF.

The chain has TRBV7-9 and TRBJ1-2, with 9 nucleotides matching TRBD1. J lost 6 bases, V lost 5 bases, and 7 bases had no gene match. In germline, CDR1 is SEHNR, CDR2 FQNEAQ (reference sequence). The CDR3 runs to 14 residues. The chain's CDR3 is CASSPRDRADGYTF. The CDR3 nucleotides read TGTGCCAGCAGCCCGAGGGACAGGGCCGATGGCTACACCTTC.

In this sample, this clonotype turned up many times. The chain is built from TRBV10-3 and TRBJ1-1, with a tentative D call TRBD1 (6 bases). Germline-derived CDR1 and CDR2 are ENHRY and SYGVKD. This CDR3 spans 15 amino acids. The V gene lost 0 bases and the J gene lost 2 bases, with 10 bases spanning the gap. The CDR3 sequence is CAISESGTKNTEAFF. The CDR3 nucleotides are TGTGCCATCAGTGAGTCAGGGACAAAAAACACTGAAGCTTTCTTT.